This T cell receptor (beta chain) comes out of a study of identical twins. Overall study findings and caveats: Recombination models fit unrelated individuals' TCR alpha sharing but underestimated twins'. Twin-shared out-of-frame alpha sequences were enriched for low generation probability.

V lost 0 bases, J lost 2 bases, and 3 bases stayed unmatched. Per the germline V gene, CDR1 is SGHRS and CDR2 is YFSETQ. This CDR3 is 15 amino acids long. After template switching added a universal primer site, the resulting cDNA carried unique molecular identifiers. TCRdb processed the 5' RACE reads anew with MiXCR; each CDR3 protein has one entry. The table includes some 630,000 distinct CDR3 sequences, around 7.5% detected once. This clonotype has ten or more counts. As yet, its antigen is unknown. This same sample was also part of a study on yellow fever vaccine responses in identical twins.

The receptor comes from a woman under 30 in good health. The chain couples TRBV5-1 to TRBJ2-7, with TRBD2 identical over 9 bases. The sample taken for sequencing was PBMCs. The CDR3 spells CASSLDASGAYEQYF. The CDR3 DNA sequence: TGCGCCAGCAGCTTGGATGCTAGCGGGGCCTACGAGCAGTACTTC.